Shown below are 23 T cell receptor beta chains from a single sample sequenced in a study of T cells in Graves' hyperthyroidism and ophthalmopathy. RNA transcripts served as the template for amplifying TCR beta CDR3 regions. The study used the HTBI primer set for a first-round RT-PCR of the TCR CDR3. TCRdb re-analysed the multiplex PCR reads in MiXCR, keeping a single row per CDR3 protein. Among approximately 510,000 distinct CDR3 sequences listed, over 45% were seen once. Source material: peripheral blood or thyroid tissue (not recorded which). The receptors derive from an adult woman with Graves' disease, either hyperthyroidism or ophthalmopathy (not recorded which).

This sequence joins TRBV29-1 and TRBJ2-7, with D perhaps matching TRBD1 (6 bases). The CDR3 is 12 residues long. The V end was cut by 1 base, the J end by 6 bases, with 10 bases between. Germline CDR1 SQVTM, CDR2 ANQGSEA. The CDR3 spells CSVEVAGVEQYF. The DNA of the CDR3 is TGCAGCGTTGAAGTTGCAGGGGTCGAGCAGTACTTC.

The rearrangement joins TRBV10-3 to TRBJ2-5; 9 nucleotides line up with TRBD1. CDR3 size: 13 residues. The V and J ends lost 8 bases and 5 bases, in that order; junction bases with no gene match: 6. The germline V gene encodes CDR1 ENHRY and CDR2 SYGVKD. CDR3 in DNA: TGTGCCATCGCCGGGACAGGGTTGGAGACCCAGTACTTC. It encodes CAIAGTGLETQYF.

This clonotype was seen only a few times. CDR3 in amino acids: CASLRAYEQYF. In nucleotides, the CDR3 is TGTGCCAGCCTCCGGGCCTACGAGCAGTACTTC. The V call is TRBV2, the J call TRBJ2-7, with D unresolved. The length of the CDR3 is 11 residues. V was pared by 8 bases and J by 2 bases, with 7 bases between. Germline assignment: CDR1 SNHLY and CDR2 FYNNEI.

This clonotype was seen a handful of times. CDR3 sequence reads: CASSLDEGVGTF. The CDR3 DNA reads as TGCGCCAGCAGCTTGGACGAAGGGGTAGGGACCTTC. The rearrangement joins TRBV5-1 to TRBJ1-2; TRBD1 might be the D (5 bases). The CDR3 consists of 12 residues. Germline CDR1 reads SGHRS; CDR2 reads YFSETQ. The V end lost 0 bases, the J end lost 14 bases, and 14 bases lay between the germline ends.

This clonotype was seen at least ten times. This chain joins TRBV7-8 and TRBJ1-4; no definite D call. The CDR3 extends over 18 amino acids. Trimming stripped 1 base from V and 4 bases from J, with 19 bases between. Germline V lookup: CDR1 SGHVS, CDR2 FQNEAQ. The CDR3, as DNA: TGTGCCAGCAGCTTAGATCCAAACGGACGGAAGGATAATGAAAAACTGTTTTTT. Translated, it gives CASSLDPNGRKDNEKLFF.

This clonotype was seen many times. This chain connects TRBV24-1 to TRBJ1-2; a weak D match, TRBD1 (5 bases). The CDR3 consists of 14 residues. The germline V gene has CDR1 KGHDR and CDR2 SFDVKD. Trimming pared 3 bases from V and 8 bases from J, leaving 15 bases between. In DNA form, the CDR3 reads TGTGCCACCAGTGATCACGAGCACACAGGAGGCTACACCTTC. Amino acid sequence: CATSDHEHTGGYTF.

The CDR3 sequence is CSVTWGGQGTEAFF. As DNA, the CDR3 is TGCAGCGTTACATGGGGAGGACAGGGCACTGAAGCTTTCTTT. The chain joins TRBV29-1 to TRBJ1-1; 8 nucleotides line up with TRBD1. V shed 5 bases, J shed 4 bases, and the junction held 9 bases outside the gene matches. The germline CDR1 and CDR2 sequences are SQVTM and ANQGSEA. The CDR3 has 14 amino acids. Complete variable domain (other parts from reference TRBV29-1 and TRBJ1-1): SAVISQKPSRDICQRGTSLTIQCQVDSQVTMMFWYRQQPGQSLTLIATANQGSEATYESGFVIDKFPISRPNLTFSTLTVSNMSPEDSSIYLCSVTWGGQGTEAFFGQGTRLTVV.

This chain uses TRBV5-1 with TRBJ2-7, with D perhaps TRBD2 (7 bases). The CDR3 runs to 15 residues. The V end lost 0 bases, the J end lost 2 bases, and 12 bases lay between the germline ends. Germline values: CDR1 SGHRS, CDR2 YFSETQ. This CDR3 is CASSLEPGGPYEQYF. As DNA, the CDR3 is TGCGCCAGCAGCTTGGAACCGGGGGGCCCCTACGAGCAGTACTTC.

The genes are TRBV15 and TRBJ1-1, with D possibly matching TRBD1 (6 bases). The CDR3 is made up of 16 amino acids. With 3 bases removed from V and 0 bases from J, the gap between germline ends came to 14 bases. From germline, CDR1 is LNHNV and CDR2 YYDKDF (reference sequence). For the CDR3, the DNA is TGTGCCACCAGCAGTGTTGGACGGGACATGAACACTGAAGCTTTCTTT. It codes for CATSSVGRDMNTEAFF.

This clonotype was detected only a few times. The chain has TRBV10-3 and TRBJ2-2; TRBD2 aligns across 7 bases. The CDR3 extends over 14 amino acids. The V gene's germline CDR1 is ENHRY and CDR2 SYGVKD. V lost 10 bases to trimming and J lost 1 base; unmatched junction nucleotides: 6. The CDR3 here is CATRTSVNTGELFF. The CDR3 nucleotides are TGTGCCACCCGGACTAGTGTGAACACCGGGGAGCTGTTTTTT.

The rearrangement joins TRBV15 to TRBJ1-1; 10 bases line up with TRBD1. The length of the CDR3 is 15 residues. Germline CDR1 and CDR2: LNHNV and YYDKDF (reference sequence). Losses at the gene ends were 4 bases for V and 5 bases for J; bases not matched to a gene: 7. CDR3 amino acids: CATSKGQGMRTEAFF. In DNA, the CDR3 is TGTGCCACCAGCAAGGGACAGGGGATGAGGACTGAAGCTTTCTTT.

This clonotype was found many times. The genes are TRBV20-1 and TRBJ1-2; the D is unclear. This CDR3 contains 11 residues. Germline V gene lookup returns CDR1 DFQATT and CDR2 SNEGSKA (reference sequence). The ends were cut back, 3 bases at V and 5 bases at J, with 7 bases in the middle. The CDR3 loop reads CSASEVYGYTF. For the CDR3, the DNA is TGCAGTGCTAGTGAGGTTTATGGCTACACCTTC.

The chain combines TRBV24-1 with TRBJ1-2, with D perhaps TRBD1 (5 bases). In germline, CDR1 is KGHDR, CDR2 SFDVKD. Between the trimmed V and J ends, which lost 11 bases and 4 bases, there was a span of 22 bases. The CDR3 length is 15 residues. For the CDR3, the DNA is TGTGCCAGCAGCCACGCAGGGCAATTATTCTATGGCTACACCTTC. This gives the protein CASSHAGQLFYGYTF.

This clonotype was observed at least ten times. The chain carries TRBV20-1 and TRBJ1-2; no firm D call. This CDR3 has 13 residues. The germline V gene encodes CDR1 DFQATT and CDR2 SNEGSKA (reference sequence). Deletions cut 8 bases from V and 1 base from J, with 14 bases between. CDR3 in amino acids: CSTFVSINYGYTF. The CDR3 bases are TGCAGTACCTTCGTCAGCATTAACTATGGCTACACCTTC.

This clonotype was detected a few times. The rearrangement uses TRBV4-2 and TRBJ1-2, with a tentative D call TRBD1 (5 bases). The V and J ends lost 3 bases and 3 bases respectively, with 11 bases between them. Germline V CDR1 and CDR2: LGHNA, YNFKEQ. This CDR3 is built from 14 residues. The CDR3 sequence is CASSHRQTDYGYTF. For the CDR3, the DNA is TGTGCCAGCAGCCATCGACAGACCGACTATGGCTACACCTTC.

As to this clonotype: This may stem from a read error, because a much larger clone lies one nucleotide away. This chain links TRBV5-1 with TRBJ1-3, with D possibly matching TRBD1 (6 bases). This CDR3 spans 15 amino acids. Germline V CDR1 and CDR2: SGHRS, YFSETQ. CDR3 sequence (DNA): TGCGCCGGCAGCTCGACAGGAATAGGAGGAAACACCATATATTTT. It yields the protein CAGSSTGIGGNTIYF. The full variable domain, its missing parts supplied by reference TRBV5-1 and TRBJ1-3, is KAGVTQTPRYLIKTRGQQVTLSCSPISGHRSVSWYQQTPGQGLQFLFEYFSETQRNKGNFPGRFSGRQFSNSRSEMNVSTLELGDSALYLCAGSSTGIGGNTIYFGEGSWLTVV.

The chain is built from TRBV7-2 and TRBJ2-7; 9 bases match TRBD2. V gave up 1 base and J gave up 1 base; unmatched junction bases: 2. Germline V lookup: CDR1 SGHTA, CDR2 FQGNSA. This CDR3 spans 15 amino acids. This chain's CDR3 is CASSLVAGESYEQYF. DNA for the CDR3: TGTGCCAGCAGCTTAGTAGCGGGGGAGTCCTACGAGCAGTACTTC. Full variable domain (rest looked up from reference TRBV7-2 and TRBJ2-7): GAGVSQSPSNKVTEKGKDVELRCDPISGHTALYWYRQSLGQGLEFLIYFQGNSAPDKSGLPSDRFSAERTGGSVSTLTIQRTQQEDSAVYLCASSLVAGESYEQYFGPGTRLTVT.

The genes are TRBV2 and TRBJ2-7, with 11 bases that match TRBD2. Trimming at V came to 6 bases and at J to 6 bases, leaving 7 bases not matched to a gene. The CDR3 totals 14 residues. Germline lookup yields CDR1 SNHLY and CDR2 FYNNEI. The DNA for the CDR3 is TGTGCCAGCAGGACGCTAGCGGGAGGCCGCGAGCAGTACTTC. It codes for CASRTLAGGREQYF.

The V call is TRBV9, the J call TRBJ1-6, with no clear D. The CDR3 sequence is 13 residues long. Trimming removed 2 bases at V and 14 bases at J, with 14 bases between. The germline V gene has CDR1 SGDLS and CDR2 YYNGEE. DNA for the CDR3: TGTGCCAGCAGCGTCGACCCGGAATCAGCCCTCCACTTT. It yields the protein CASSVDPESALHF.

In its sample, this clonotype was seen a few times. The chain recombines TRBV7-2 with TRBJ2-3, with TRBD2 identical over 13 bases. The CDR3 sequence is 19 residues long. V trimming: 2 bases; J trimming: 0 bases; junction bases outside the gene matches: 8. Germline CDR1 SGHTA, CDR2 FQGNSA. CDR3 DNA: TGTGCCAGCAGCTTACGACTAGCGGGAGGACCGACTAGCACAGATACGCAGTATTTT. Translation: CASSLRLAGGPTSTDTQYF.

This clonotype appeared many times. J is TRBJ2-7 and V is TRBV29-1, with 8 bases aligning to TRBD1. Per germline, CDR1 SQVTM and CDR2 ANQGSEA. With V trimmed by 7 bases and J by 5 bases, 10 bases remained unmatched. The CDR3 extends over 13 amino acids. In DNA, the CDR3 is TGCAGCGGAAAAGACAGGGGCTGGGACGAGCAGTACTTC. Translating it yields CSGKDRGWDEQYF.

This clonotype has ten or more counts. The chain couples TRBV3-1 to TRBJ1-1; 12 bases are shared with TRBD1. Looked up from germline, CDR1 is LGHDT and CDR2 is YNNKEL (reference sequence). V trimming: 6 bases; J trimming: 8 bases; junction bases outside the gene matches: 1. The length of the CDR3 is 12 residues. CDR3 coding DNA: TGTGCCAGCAGGGGGACAGGGGGCGAAGCTTTCTTT. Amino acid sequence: CASRGTGGEAFF.

The CDR3 DNA follows: TGTGCCAGCAGATGGAATTCGGAGGGGAGCGCCGGGGAGCTGTTTTTT. Translated: CASRWNSEGSAGELFF. The genes are TRBV12-3 or TRBV12-4 and TRBJ2-2; D is possibly TRBD2 (6 bases). The V end lost 6 bases, the J end lost 6 bases, and 20 bases lay between the germline ends. This CDR3 is built from 16 residues.